Presented here are 24 T cell receptor beta chains from one specimen sequenced in a study of brain metastases from non-small cell lung cancer. Produced via immunoSEQ multiplex PCR; TCRdb's table is partial and in-frame only. The sample consists of about 4,900 clones, 70% to 80% of them appearing once. What was sequenced was primary lung tumor tissue. These receptors were obtained from a donor aged 40 or older with non-small cell lung cancer.

The chain joins TRBV5-6 to TRBJ2-5, with 11 positions matching TRBD2. The CDR3 loop spans 14 amino acids. The junction had 1 base not matched to a gene; V was cut back by 3 bases and J by 3 bases. Germline assignment: CDR1 SGHDT and CDR2 YYEEEE. CDR3 sequence reads: CASSSGLAEETQYF. The CDR3 bases are TGTGCCAGCAGCTCGGGACTAGCGGAAGAGACCCAGTACTTC.

This clone has only one observation. Other DNA sequences in the same sample also yield this CDR3. This sequence joins TRBV7-2 and TRBJ2-5; 9 bases line up with TRBD1. In germline, CDR1 is SGHTA, CDR2 FQGNSA. This CDR3 is built from 15 residues. V shed 6 bases and J 4 bases; nucleotides not matched to a gene: 9. CDR3 nucleotides: TGTGCCAGCAGTGCTAACAGGGGGCGAGGAGAGACCCAGTACTTC. Its translation is CASSANRGRGETQYF. Supplemented by reference TRBV7-2 and TRBJ2-5, the full variable domain reads GAGVSQSPSNKVTEKGKDVELRCDPISGHTALYWYRQSLGQGLEFLIYFQGNSAPDKSGLPSDRFSAERTGGSVSTLTIQRTQQEDSAVYLCASSANRGRGETQYFGPGTRLLVL.

This sequence joins TRBV5-1 and TRBJ1-6; 9 bases line up with TRBD1. Germline CDR1 SGHRS, CDR2 YFSETQ. This CDR3 region has 18 residues. The ends lost 1 base at V and 4 bases at J; junction bases unmatched: 9. CDR3 in DNA: TGCGCCAGCAGCTTGTGGAAACAGGGGGCGGAATATAATTCACCCCTCCACTTT. Its translation: CASSLWKQGAEYNSPLHF.

The rearrangement joins TRBV3-1 (or the pseudogene TRBV3-2) to TRBJ2-1; D is possibly TRBD1 (6 bases). From germline, CDR1 is LGHDT and CDR2 YNNKEL (reference sequence). V lost 5 bases and J lost 5, with 13 bases in between. The CDR3 has 14 amino acids. The CDR3, as DNA: TGTGCCAGCAGCGCAGGGGTTCCCGACAATGAGCAGTTCTTC. Translation: CASSAGVPDNEQFF.

The rearrangement uses TRBV5-1 and TRBJ1-4; weak D call: TRBD1 (6 bases). In germline, CDR1 is SGHRS, CDR2 YFSETQ. The length of the CDR3 is 14 residues. Trimming removed 0 bases at V and 7 bases at J, with 10 bases between. CDR3 nucleotides: TGCGCCAGCAGCTTGGGGCAGGGGACTGAAAAACTGTTTTTT. Translation: CASSLGQGTEKLFF.

V gene TRBV6-5 combines with J gene TRBJ2-1, with 7 nucleotides matching TRBD1. In germline, CDR1 is MNHEY, CDR2 SVGAGI. J was trimmed by 5 bases and V by 7 bases; bases with no gene match: 8. The CDR3 runs to 14 residues. CDR3 amino acids: CASTSGQLNNEQFF. The CDR3 DNA reads TGTGCCAGCACCTCGGGACAGTTAAACAATGAGCAGTTCTTC.

V gene TRBV19 combines with J gene TRBJ1-1; D is ambiguous. V was pared by 5 bases and J by 3 bases, with 10 bases between. CDR3 size: 13 residues. Germline V gives CDR1 LNHDA, CDR2 SQIVND (reference sequence). CDR3 nucleotide sequence: TGTGCCAGTAGTGAAGGGAGGCACACTGAAGCTTTCTTT. Protein: CASSEGRHTEAFF.

The J gene is TRBJ1-2, the V gene TRBV7-2, with D possibly being TRBD1 (6 bases). CDR3 length: 14 amino acids. Trimming cost V 2 bases and J 8 bases, with 15 bases left between them. Per the germline V gene, CDR1 is SGHTA and CDR2 is FQGNSA. In DNA, the CDR3 is TGTGCCAGCAGCTTATATGCGGGGGCGCGGGGCTACACCTTC. Its protein is CASSLYAGARGYTF. The full variable domain, in which reference TRBV7-2 and TRBJ1-2 provide the parts outside the CDR3, is GAGVSQSPSNKVTEKGKDVELRCDPISGHTALYWYRQSLGQGLEFLIYFQGNSAPDKSGLPSDRFSAERTGGSVSTLTIQRTQQEDSAVYLCASSLYAGARGYTFGSGTRLTVV.

V gene TRBV12-5 combines with J gene TRBJ1-1; D remains unclear. Germline V gene sequence: CDR1 LGHNT, CDR2 FRNRAP. CDR3 length: 14 amino acids. Trimming left V 7 bases short and J 1 base short, with 13 bases between. The CDR3 coding sequence is TGTGCTAGTGAAAATTGGGGTACGAACACTGAAGCTTTCTTT. The encoded protein is CASENWGTNTEAFF.

The genes are TRBV7-8 and TRBJ1-2; D is possibly TRBD1 (6 bases). Trimming took 5 bases from V and 7 from J, leaving 11 bases between them. Germline V gives CDR1 SGHVS, CDR2 FQNEAQ. The CDR3 is 12 amino acids. The CDR3 loop reads CASSTWDTGYTF. CDR3 nucleotide sequence: TGTGCCAGCAGCACATGGGACACTGGCTACACCTTC.

The chain joins TRBV6-5 to TRBJ1-2; 7 nucleotides line up with TRBD1. Germline CDR1 is MNHEY and CDR2 is SVGAGI. This CDR3 has 14 amino acids. V gave up 6 bases and J gave up 4 bases; unmatched junction bases: 8. The CDR3 protein is CASSTGVSFYGYTF. CDR3 nucleotide sequence: TGTGCCAGCAGCACAGGGGTTTCTTTCTATGGCTACACCTTC.

This sequence joins TRBV5-1 and TRBJ1-1, with TRBD1 identical over 9 bases. The germline V gene encodes CDR1 SGHRS and CDR2 YFSETQ. This CDR3 spans 13 amino acids. The J segment lost 4 bases and the V segment lost 3 bases, leaving 1 base of the junction unmatched. In DNA, the CDR3 is TGCGCCAGCAGCTCACAGGGGGCCACTGAAGCTTTCTTT. It is translated as CASSSQGATEAFF.

Details on this clone: A read error may account for a junction end that differs from germline. The V and J genes are TRBV19 and TRBJ1-5; 10 positions agree with TRBD1. The CDR3 runs 15 residues. CDR1 and CDR2 (germline): LNHDA, SQIVND (reference sequence). The DNA of the CDR3 is TGTGCCAGTAGCCCGGGACAGGGGCGCAATCAACCCCAGCATTTT. Translating gives CASSPGQGRNQPQHF.

The genes are TRBV7-2 and TRBJ2-3; 10 bases align to TRBD2. With 0 bases clipped from V and 7 bases from J, the junction kept 7 bases outside the gene matches. Germline V gene sequence: CDR1 SGHTA, CDR2 FQGNSA. The CDR3 contains 16 residues. CDR3 DNA sequence: TGTGCCAGCAGCTTAGCTGTGGCTAGCGGGGGTCATACGCAGTATTTT. Translation: CASSLAVASGGHTQYF. The whole variable domain, filled in from reference TRBV7-2 and TRBJ2-3, reads GAGVSQSPSNKVTEKGKDVELRCDPISGHTALYWYRQSLGQGLEFLIYFQGNSAPDKSGLPSDRFSAERTGGSVSTLTIQRTQQEDSAVYLCASSLAVASGGHTQYFGPGTRLTVL.

The J gene is TRBJ1-1, the V gene TRBV5-1, with D hard to call. V dropped 0 bases and J dropped 0 bases, with 6 bases sitting between them. CDR1 and CDR2 (germline): SGHRS, YFSETQ. The CDR3 spans 14 residues. CDR3 coding DNA: TGCGCCAGCAGCTTGGACACGATGAACACTGAAGCTTTCTTT. Encoded protein: CASSLDTMNTEAFF.

This chain uses TRBV6-5 with TRBJ1-6, with D possibly TRBD1 on 5 matching bases. Germline values: CDR1 MNHEY, CDR2 SVGAGI. V was pared by 7 bases and J by 7 bases, with 17 bases between. CDR3 size: 15 residues. The CDR3 loop is CASKLSVQGNSPLHF. CDR3 coding DNA: TGTGCCAGCAAGCTCTCGGTTCAGGGAAATTCACCCCTCCACTTT.

The V and J genes are TRBV25-1 and TRBJ2-4; D might be TRBD2 (5 bases). Germline CDR1 reads MGHDK; CDR2 reads SYGVNS. There are 15 residues in the CDR3. V gave up 4 bases and J gave up 6 bases, with 16 bases separating them. Here the CDR3 reads CASSAGQFRGNIQYF. The CDR3 DNA reads as TGTGCCAGCAGTGCGGGCCAATTTCGGGGAAACATTCAGTACTTC. The whole variable domain, remainder taken from reference TRBV25-1 and TRBJ2-4, is EADIYQTPRYLVIGTGKKITLECSQTMGHDKMYWYQQDPGMELHLIHYSYGVNSTEKGDLSSESTVSRIRTEHFPLTLESARPSHTSQYLCASSAGQFRGNIQYFGAGTRLSVL.

The chain combines TRBV24-1 with TRBJ2-1; TRBD2 aligns across 14 bases. The CDR3 runs 17 residues. J was trimmed by 0 bases and V by 5 bases; bases with no gene match: 2. The germline V gene encodes CDR1 KGHDR and CDR2 SFDVKD. The CDR3 DNA reads TGTGCCACCAGTGGACTAGCGGGGGGGGCCTCCTACAATGAGCAGTTCTTC. It encodes CATSGLAGGASYNEQFF.

In this sample, this clone turned up a few times. This rearrangement joins TRBV7-9 to TRBJ2-7; the match to TRBD2 covers 9 bases. J lost 2 bases, V lost 3 bases, and 2 bases had no gene match. The germline CDR1 and CDR2 sequences are SEHNR and FQNEAQ (reference sequence). CDR3 length: 14 residues. The CDR3 nucleotides are TGTGCCAGCAGCTTTGGGACTAGCACCTACGAGCAGTACTTC. This translates into CASSFGTSTYEQYF.

The chain links TRBV29-1 to TRBJ1-1, with D uncertain. CDR1 and CDR2 (germline): SQVTM, ANQGSEA. CDR3 length: 15 amino acids. V was trimmed by 4 bases and J by 0 bases, leaving 15 bases between them. For the CDR3, the DNA is TGCAGCGTTGCCCCAGGTTGGGCTATGAACACTGAAGCTTTCTTT. Translated, it gives CSVAPGWAMNTEAFF.

The chain combines TRBV7-9 with TRBJ1-5; 7 bases line up with TRBD1. Germline V CDR1 and CDR2: SEHNR, FQNEAQ (reference sequence). The CDR3 contains 16 residues. Unmatched junction bases numbered 10, after V lost 1 base and J lost 7 bases. This chain's CDR3 is CASSLGDSSVGQPQHF. CDR3 DNA: TGTGCCAGCAGCTTAGGGGACAGTTCGGTCGGCCAGCCCCAGCATTTT.

The chain joins TRBV2 to TRBJ2-1; D call uncertain. Germline lookup yields CDR1 SNHLY and CDR2 FYNNEI. This CDR3 is built from 13 residues. Trimming removed 6 bases at V and 1 base at J, with 7 bases between. Here the CDR3 DNA reads TGTGCCAGCAGAGTTGAGTCCTACAATGAGCAGTTCTTC. The encoded protein is CASRVESYNEQFF.

This chain joins TRBV4-1 and TRBJ1-1; D ambiguous. This CDR3 has 16 amino acids. CDR1 and CDR2 (germline): MGHRA, YSYEKL. The V and J ends lost 2 bases and 0 bases respectively, with 13 bases between them. The CDR3 bases are TGCGCCAGCAGCCAATCTTATCGGACGTTGAACACTGAAGCTTTCTTT. It is translated as CASSQSYRTLNTEAFF.

The chain joins TRBV12-3 or TRBV12-4 to TRBJ2-5; D uncertain. The CDR3 sequence is 13 residues long. V dropped 2 bases and J dropped 4 bases, with 8 bases sitting between them. The CDR3 is CASSLNLGETQYF. The CDR3 region has the DNA TGTGCCAGCAGTTTAAATTTGGGAGAGACCCAGTACTTC.